This T cell receptor beta chain derives from a study of control samples from healthy donors and cancer patients. Generated by immunoSEQ multiplex PCR, the TCRdb table keeps only in-frame clones and is missing some. Of 150,000 to 200,000 clones listed, 90% are singletons. Only a few counts were recorded for this clone. The TCR was taken from a woman between 45 and 65 years old in good health. Sequencing was performed on blood.

The CDR3 sequence is CASSFVGQFTLHF. CDR3 DNA sequence: TGTGCCAGCAGTTTTGTCGGCCAATTCACCCTCCACTTT. The rearrangement joins TRBV28 to TRBJ1-6; D call uncertain. The ends were cut back, 3 bases at V and 14 bases at J, with 14 bases in the middle. From germline, CDR1 is MDHEN and CDR2 SYDVKM. The CDR3 sequence is 13 residues long.